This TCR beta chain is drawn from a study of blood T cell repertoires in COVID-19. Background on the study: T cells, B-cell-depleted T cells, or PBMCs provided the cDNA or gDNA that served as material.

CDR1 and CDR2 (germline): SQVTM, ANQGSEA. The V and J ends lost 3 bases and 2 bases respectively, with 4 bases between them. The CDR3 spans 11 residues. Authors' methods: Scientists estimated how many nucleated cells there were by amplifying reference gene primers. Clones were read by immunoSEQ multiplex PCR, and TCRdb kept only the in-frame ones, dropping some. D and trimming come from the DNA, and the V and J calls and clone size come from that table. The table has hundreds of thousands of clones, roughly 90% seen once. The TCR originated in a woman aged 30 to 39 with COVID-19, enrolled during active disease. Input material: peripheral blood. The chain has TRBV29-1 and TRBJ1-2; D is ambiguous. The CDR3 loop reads CSVDQNYGYTF. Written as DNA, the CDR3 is TGCAGCGTTGATCAGAACTATGGCTACACCTTC.